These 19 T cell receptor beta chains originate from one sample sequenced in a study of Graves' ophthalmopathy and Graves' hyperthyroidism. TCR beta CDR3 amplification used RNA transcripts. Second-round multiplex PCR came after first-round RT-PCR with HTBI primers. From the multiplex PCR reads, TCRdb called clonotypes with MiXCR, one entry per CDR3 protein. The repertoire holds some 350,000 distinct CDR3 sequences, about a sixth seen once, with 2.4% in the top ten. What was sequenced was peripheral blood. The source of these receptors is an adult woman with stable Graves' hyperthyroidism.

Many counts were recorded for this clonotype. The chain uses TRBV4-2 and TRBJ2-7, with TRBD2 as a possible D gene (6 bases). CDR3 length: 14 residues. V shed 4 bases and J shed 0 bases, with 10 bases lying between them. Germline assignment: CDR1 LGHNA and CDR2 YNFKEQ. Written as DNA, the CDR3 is TGTGCCAGCAGCCGTCGGGGGTCCTCCTACGAGCAGTACTTC. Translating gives CASSRRGSSYEQYF.

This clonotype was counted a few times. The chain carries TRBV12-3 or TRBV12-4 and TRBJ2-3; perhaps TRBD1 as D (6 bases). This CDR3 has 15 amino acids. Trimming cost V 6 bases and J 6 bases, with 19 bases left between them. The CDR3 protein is CASSSTGTLGDTQYF. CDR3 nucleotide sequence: TGTGCCAGCAGCTCCACAGGGACCCTGGGGGATACGCAGTATTTT.

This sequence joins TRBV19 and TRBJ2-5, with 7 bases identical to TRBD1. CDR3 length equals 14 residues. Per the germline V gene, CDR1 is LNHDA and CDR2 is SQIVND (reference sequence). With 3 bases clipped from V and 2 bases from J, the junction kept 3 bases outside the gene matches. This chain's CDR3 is CASSMRTGQETQYF. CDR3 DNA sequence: TGTGCCAGTAGTATGAGGACAGGTCAAGAGACCCAGTACTTC. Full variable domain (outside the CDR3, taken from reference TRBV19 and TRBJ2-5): DGGITQSPKYLFRKEGQNVTLSCEQNLNHDAMYWYRQDPGQGLRLIYYSQIVNDFQKGDIAEGYSVSREKKESFPLTVTSAQKNPTAFYLCASSMRTGQETQYFGPGTRLLVL.

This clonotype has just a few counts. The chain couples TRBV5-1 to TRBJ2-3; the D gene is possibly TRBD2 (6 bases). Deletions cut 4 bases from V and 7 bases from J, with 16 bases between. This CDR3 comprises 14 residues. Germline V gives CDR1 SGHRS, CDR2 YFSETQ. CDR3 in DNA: TGCGCCAGCAGCCCAAGTGGCGGGGAGAATACGCAGTATTTT. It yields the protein CASSPSGGENTQYF.

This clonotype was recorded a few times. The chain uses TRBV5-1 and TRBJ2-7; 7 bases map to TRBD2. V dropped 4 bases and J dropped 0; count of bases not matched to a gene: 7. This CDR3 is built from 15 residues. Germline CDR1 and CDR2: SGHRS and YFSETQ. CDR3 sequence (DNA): TGCGCCAGCAGCACCGTAGCGGGTCTCTCCTACGAGCAGTACTTC. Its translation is CASSTVAGLSYEQYF.

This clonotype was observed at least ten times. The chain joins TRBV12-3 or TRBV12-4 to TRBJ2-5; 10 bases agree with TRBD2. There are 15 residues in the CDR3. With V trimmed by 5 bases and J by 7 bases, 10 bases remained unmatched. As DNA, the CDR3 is TGTGCCAGCAGTCCGGGACTAGCGAGACGGGGGACCCAGTACTTC. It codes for CASSPGLARRGTQYF.

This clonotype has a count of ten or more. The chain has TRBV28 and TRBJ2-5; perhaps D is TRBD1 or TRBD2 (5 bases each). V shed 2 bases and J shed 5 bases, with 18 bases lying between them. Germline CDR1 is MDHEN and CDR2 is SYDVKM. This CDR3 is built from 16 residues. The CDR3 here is CASSLVSGAIVETQYF. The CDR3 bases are TGTGCCAGCAGTTTAGTCTCCGGGGCTATCGTGGAGACCCAGTACTTC.

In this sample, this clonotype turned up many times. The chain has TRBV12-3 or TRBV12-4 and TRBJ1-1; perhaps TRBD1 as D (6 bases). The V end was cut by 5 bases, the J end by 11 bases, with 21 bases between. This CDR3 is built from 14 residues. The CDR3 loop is CASSPLGGPATAFF. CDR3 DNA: TGTGCCAGCAGTCCGTTGGGGGGGCCAGCGACGGCTTTCTTT.

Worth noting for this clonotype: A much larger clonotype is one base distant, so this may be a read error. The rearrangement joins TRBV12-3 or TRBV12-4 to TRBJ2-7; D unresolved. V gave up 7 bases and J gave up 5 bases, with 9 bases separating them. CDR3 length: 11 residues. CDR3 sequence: CASMARDEQYF. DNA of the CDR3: TGTGCCAGCATGGCTCGGGACGAGCAGTACTTC.

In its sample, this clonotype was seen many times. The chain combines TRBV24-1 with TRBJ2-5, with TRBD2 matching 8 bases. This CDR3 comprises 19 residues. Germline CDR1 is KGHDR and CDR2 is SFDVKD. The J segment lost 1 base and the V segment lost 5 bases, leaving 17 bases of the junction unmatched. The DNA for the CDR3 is TGTGCCACCAGTGCCAATTATTGGGGTACTAGCGGTTCCCAAGAGACCCAGTACTTC. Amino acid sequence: CATSANYWGTSGSQETQYF.

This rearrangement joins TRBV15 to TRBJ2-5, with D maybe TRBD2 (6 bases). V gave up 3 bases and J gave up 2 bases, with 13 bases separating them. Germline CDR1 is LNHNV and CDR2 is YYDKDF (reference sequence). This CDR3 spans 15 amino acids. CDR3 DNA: TGTGCCACCAGCAGCATTCCGGGACTGCAAGAGACCCAGTACTTC. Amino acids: CATSSIPGLQETQYF.

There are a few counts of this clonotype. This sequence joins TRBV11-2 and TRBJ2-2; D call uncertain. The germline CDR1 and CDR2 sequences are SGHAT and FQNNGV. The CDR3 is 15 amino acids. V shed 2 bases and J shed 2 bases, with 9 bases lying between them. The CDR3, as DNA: TGTGCCAGCAGCTTAATTCCTGATAACACCGGGGAGCTGTTTTTT. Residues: CASSLIPDNTGELFF.

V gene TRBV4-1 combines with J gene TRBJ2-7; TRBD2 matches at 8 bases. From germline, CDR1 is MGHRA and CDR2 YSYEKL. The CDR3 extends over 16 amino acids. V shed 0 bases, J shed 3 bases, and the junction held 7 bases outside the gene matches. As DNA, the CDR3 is TGCGCCAGCAGCCAAGACGAGCGGGAGTGGCTCTACGAGCAGTACTTC. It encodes CASSQDEREWLYEQYF.

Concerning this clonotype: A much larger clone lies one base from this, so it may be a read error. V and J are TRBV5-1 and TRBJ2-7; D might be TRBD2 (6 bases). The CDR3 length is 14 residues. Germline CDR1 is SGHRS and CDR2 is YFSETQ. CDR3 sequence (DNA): TGCGCCAGCAGCTCGGGACTTCATATTTACGAGCAGTGCTTC. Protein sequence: CASSSGLHIYEQCF.

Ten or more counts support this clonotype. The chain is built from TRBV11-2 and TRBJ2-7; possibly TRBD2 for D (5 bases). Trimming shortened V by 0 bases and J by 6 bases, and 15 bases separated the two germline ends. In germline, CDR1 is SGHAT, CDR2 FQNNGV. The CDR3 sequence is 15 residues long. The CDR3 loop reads CASSLDRFYGGEQYF. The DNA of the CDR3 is TGTGCCAGCAGCTTAGATCGATTTTATGGAGGCGAGCAGTACTTC.

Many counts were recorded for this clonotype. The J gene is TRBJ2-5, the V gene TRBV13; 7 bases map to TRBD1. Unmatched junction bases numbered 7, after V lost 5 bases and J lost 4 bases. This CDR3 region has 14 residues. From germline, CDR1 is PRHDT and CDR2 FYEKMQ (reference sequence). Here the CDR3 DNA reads TGTGCCAGCAGCGAACTACAGGGGAGAGAGACCCAGTACTTC. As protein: CASSELQGRETQYF. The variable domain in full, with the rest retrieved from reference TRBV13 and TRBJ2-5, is AAGVIQSPRHLIKEKRETATLKCYPIPRHDTVYWYQQGPGQDPQFLISFYEKMQSDKGSIPDRFSAQQFSDYHSELNMSSLELGDSALYFCASSELQGRETQYFGPGTRLLVL.

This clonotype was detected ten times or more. In nucleotides, the CDR3 is TGCAGCGCCGTGAGGGTATGGGGGTCCTACGAGCAGTACTTC. Translated, it gives CSAVRVWGSYEQYF. The V call is TRBV29-1, the J call TRBJ2-7, with D possibly called TRBD1 or TRBD2 (5 bases each). V was shortened by 7 bases and J by 1 base, with 17 bases between the two germline ends. Germline CDR1 SQVTM, CDR2 ANQGSEA. The CDR3 has 14 residues.

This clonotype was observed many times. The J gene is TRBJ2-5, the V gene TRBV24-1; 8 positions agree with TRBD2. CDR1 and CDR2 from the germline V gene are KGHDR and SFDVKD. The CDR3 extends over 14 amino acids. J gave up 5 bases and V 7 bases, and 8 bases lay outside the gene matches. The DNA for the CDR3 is TGTGCCACCAGGACTAGCGTGCCGAGGGAGACCCAGTACTTC. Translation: CATRTSVPRETQYF.

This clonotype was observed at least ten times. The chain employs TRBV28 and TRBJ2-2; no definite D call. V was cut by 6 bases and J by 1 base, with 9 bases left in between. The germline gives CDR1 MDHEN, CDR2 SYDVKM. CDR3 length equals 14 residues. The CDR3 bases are TGTGCCAGCAGAATCTATGGGAACACCGGGGAGCTGTTTTTT. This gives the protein CASRIYGNTGELFF.